This TCR beta chain was obtained from a study of cytomegalovirus exposure and HLA in healthy donors. Overall study: The roughly 100 million unique TCR beta sequences, from 150 million to 200 million T cells, were found by an earlier analysis.

On this clone itself: The antigen remains undetermined.

Whole-study findings and limits: Several top significant clusters appeared, in a later analysis, to be linked to common viral pathogens. Researchers reported in a later analysis that a missense DCLRE1C variant was tied to TCR beta V- and J-gene trimming. With further analysis later on, most CMV-associated TCR beta chains appeared HLA-restricted.

Vbeta (60) and Jbeta (13) primers were used in the PCR. The method was immunoSEQ multiplex PCR; TCRdb's version includes in-frame clones alone and lacks a portion of them. The data show some 120,000 clones, over 65% seen once. The sequence derives from a man over 45 in good health and CMV-seronegative. Sequencing used PBMCs.

The CDR3 coding sequence is TGTGCCAGCAGCGTAGACCTAGGTCCTCAAGAGACCCAGTACTTC. Residues: CASSVDLGPQETQYF. The chain combines TRBV9 with TRBJ2-5, with no clear D. From germline, CDR1 is SGDLS and CDR2 YYNGEE. Trimming stripped 0 bases from V and 2 bases from J, with 11 bases between. This CDR3 region has 15 residues.